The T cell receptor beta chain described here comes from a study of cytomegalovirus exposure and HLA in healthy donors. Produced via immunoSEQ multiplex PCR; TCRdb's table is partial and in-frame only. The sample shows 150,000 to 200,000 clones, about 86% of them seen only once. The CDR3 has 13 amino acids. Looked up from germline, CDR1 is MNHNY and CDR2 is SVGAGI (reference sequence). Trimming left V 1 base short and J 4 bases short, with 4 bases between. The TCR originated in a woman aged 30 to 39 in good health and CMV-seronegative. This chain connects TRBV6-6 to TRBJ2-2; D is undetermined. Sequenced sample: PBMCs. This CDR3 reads CASSYWGTGELFF. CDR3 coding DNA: TGTGCCAGCAGTTACTGGGGCACCGGGGAGCTGTTTTTT.